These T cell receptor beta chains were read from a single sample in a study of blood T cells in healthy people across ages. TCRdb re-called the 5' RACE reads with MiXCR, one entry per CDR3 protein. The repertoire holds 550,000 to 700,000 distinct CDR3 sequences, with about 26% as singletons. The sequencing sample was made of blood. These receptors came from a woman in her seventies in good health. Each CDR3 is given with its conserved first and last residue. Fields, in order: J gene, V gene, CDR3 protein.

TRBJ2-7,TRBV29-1,CSVEDPGTGNAHEQYF
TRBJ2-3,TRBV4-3,CASSQDRGTDTQYF
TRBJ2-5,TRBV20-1,CSAIMGSYQETQYF
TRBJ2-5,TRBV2,CASGEDRGGETQYF
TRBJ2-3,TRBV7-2,CASSLEANWGGQYF
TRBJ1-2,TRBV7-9,CASSLAGTGKWNYGYTF
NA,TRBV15,CATSRDLGQGGTYNEQFF
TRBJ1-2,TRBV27,CASSLSPRGQANYGYTF
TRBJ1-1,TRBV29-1,CSVGRDRGYYNTEAFF
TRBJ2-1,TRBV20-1,CSARGGYNEQFF
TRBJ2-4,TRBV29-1,CSVEDKGNIQYF
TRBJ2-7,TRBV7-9,CASSPRWGGYEQYF
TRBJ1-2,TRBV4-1,CASSPQVGLGGYTF
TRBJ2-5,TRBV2,CASSGAMGLGIQETQYF
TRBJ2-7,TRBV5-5,CASSLDRDSYEQYF
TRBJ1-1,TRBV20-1,CSASPTVNTEAFF
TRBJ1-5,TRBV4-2,CASSQGGAEGPLNNQPQHF
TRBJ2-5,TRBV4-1,CASSQDWDYGKTQYF